The rows below give T cell receptor beta chains drawn from one sample of a study of cytomegalovirus exposure and HLA in healthy donors. TCRdb keeps only in-frame clones here, not all; method: immunoSEQ multiplex PCR. The data show roughly 100,000 clones, approximately 77% seen once. Input material: PBMCs. All receptors derive from a woman aged 40 to 50 in good health and CMV-seronegative. The CDR3 runs from the conserved cysteine through the conserved F or W. The order of the fields is J gene, clone size, D gene, V gene, CDR3 protein, CDR3 DNA. D genes are given only for firm matches. Clone size appears in some rows only: once, few, many, or a class for an expanded clone.

TRBJ2-1,NA,TRBD2,TRBV6-4,CASSEREGLTQFF,TGTGCCAGCAGTGAAAGGGAGGGGCTCACCCAGTTCTTC
TRBJ1-1,few,TRBD1,TRBV6-5,CASSYASRGVAFF,TGTGCCAGCAGTTACGCGAGCAGGGGGGTAGCTTTCTTT
TRBJ1-2,NA,NA,TRBV6-5,CASSSGLSYGYTF,TGTGCCAGCAGCTCGGGACTCTCATATGGCTACACCTTC
TRBJ2-1,few,TRBD1,TRBV6-5,CASRGTEYYNEQFF,TGTGCCAGCAGAGGGACAGAATATTACAATGAGCAGTTCTTC
TRBJ2-3,NA,TRBD2,TRBV13,CASSFWASGGTDTQYF,TGTGCCAGCAGCTTTTGGGCTAGCGGGGGTACAGATACGCAGTATTTT
TRBJ2-2,once,NA,TRBV2,CASLLGGNLNTGELFF,TGTGCCAGCTTACTAGGGGGAAACTTGAACACCGGGGAGCTGTTTTTT
TRBJ1-2,NA,TRBD1,TRBV2,CASSEAGTGGWYGYTF,TGTGCCAGCAGTGAAGCTGGGACAGGGGGCTGGTATGGCTACACCTTC
TRBJ2-1,NA,TRBD2,TRBV6-1,CASSGTSGAQNEQFF,TGTGCCAGCAGCGGAACTAGCGGGGCTCAGAATGAGCAGTTCTTC
TRBJ1-2,NA,TRBD1,TRBV5-4,CASRFVGTGDGYTF,TGTGCCAGCAGATTTGTAGGGACAGGGGACGGCTACACCTTC
TRBJ1-5,NA,NA,TRBV2,CASRPGQNNQPQHF,TGTGCCAGCAGGCCAGGACAGAACAATCAGCCCCAGCATTTT
TRBJ2-3,NA,TRBD2,TRBV5-4,CASSLIGGGATDTQYF,TGTGCCAGCAGCTTGATTGGCGGGGGGGCCACAGATACGCAGTATTTT
TRBJ1-1,NA,NA,TRBV5-6,CASREAGFGSGEAFF,TGTGCCAGCAGGGAAGCGGGTTTTGGTTCAGGGGAAGCTTTCTTT
TRBJ2-2,NA,NA,TRBV5-1,CASSPQGRVDIGELFF,TGCGCCAGCAGCCCGCAGGGTCGCGTAGACATCGGGGAGCTGTTTTTT
TRBJ2-7,NA,NA,TRBV5-1,CASSVDSWEQYF,TGCGCCAGCAGCGTGGACTCCTGGGAGCAGTACTTC
TRBJ2-2,NA,NA,TRBV7-6,CASSLVSLDTGELFF,TGTGCCAGCAGCTTAGTCTCCTTAGACACCGGGGAGCTGTTTTTT
TRBJ1-6,NA,TRBD1,TRBV2,CASSGEDRGYNSPLHF,TGTGCCAGCAGTGGCGAGGACAGGGGCTATAATTCACCCCTCCACTTT
TRBJ2-1,NA,NA,TRBV9,CASSGRGTANNEQFF,TGTGCCAGCAGCGGCCGCGGGACAGCCAACAATGAGCAGTTCTTC
TRBJ2-1,NA,TRBD1,TRBV29-1,CSVDRGGDNEQFF,TGCAGCGTGGACAGGGGAGGTGACAATGAGCAGTTCTTC
TRBJ2-3,NA,NA,TRBV7-9,CASSLDGRPTDTQYF,TGTGCCAGCAGCTTAGACGGCAGGCCCACAGATACGCAGTATTTT
TRBJ1-2,NA,NA,TRBV5-6,CASSLGRNYGYTF,TGTGCCAGCAGCTTAGGGAGGAACTATGGCTACACCTTC
TRBJ1-4,few,NA,TRBV15,CATSRQGAEKLFF,TGTGCCACCAGCAGACAGGGTGCTGAAAAACTGTTTTTT
TRBJ1-1,NA,NA,TRBV6-6,CASTRTAEGTEAFF,TGTGCCAGCACCCGGACGGCTGAGGGCACTGAAGCTTTCTTT
TRBJ1-4,NA,TRBD1,TRBV4-1,CASSQDAGGPNEKLFF,TGCGCCAGCAGCCAAGACGCAGGGGGCCCTAATGAAAAACTGTTTTTT
TRBJ2-2,NA,NA,TRBV7-2,CASSLSYTGELFF,TGTGCCAGCAGCTTATCCTACACCGGGGAGCTGTTTTTT
TRBJ1-1,few,NA,TRBV6-5,CASSQGRKTEAFF,TGTGCCAGCAGTCAGGGGCGTAAAACTGAAGCTTTCTTT
TRBJ1-4,NA,NA,TRBV5-1,CASSAGATNEKLFF,TGCGCCAGCAGCGCGGGTGCAACTAATGAAAAACTGTTTTTT
TRBJ1-5,once,NA,TRBV4-2,CASSQEGAGVQPQHF,TGTGCCAGCAGCCAAGAAGGGGCAGGGGTTCAGCCCCAGCATTTT
TRBJ1-2,NA,NA,TRBV6-6,CASSPQGQLGYTF,TGTGCCAGCAGTCCTCAGGGCCAACTTGGCTACACCTTC
TRBJ1-2,NA,TRBD1,TRBV9,CASSGATSTGVGYTF,TGTGCCAGCAGCGGCGCCACGTCGACAGGGGTCGGCTACACCTTC
TRBJ1-2,once,NA,TRBV6-5,CASKLGLYGYTF,TGTGCCAGCAAGCTGGGACTCTATGGCTACACCTTC
TRBJ1-1,NA,NA,TRBV5-1,CASTRAAGTEAFF,TGCGCCAGCACTCGGGCGGCGGGCACTGAAGCTTTCTTT
TRBJ2-3,NA,TRBD2,TRBV18,CASSPSGLAIDTQYF,TGTGCCAGCTCACCGAGCGGACTAGCAATAGATACGCAGTATTTT
TRBJ1-1,NA,TRBD1,TRBV4-1,CASSRRTGSNTEAFF,TGCGCCAGCAGCAGGAGGACAGGCTCGAACACTGAAGCTTTCTTT
TRBJ1-3,NA,NA,TRBV6-1,CASSEGGRSGNTIYF,TGTGCCAGCAGTGAGGGAGGCCGCTCTGGAAACACCATATATTTT
TRBJ2-7,NA,NA,TRBV6-5,CASRLDSTYEQYF,TGTGCCAGCAGGCTCGACAGCACCTACGAGCAGTACTTC
TRBJ1-2,NA,NA,TRBV6-6,CASSYGYEGAYGYTF,TGTGCCAGCAGTTACGGGTACGAGGGTGCATATGGCTACACCTTC
TRBJ2-1,NA,TRBD2,TRBV6-5,CASSWGTSAYNEQFF,TGTGCCAGCAGTTGGGGGACTAGCGCGTACAATGAGCAGTTCTTC
TRBJ2-1,NA,NA,TRBV7-9,CASTESSYNEQFF,TGTGCCAGCACGGAGAGCTCCTACAATGAGCAGTTCTTC
TRBJ1-4,NA,NA,TRBV6-5,CASSYSGARNEKLFF,TGTGCCAGCAGTTACTCGGGGGCACGCAATGAAAAACTGTTTTTT
TRBJ1-4,NA,NA,TRBV27,CASSLTFNEKLFF,TGTGCCAGCAGTCTAACCTTTAATGAAAAACTGTTTTTT
TRBJ2-3,few,NA,TRBV4-2,CASSQGDSDTQYF,TGTGCCAGCAGCCAAGGCGACTCTGATACGCAGTATTTT
TRBJ1-2,NA,TRBD1,TRBV2,CASSRGQGGSNYGYTF,TGTGCCAGCAGTAGGGGACAGGGAGGATCTAACTATGGCTACACCTTC